This TCR beta chain stems from a study of blood T cells in healthy people across ages. General study results and limits: Correlation between TCR beta diversity and naive T cell percentage was strong.

The CDR3 has 15 amino acids. Germline lookup yields CDR1 DFQATT and CDR2 SNEGSKA (reference sequence). The germline V and J ends were trimmed by 6 bases and 10 bases, with 22 bases remaining between them. The authors isolated at least 6 million PBMCs per sample. Each sample yielded at least 6 micrograms of PBMC total RNA. As for this clonotype: Its antigen is unknown.

Alongside a J-beta primer mix, a sample-barcoded 5' primer served in a second PCR lasting about 7 to 11 cycles. Paired-end reads containing CDR3 totaled no fewer than 3 million for each sample. MiXCR, run by TCRdb on the 5' RACE reads, gives a single entry per CDR3 protein. The data hold roughly 830,000 distinct CDR3 sequences, with around 68% observed a single time. Sequenced input: blood. This TCR was recovered from a man between 25 and 39 years old in good health. The chain uses TRBV20-1 and TRBJ1-6; D is possibly TRBD1 (5 bases). The CDR3 DNA sequence: TGCAGTGCGGGACCCCCCCTCCGGCCCGGGTCACCCCTCCACTTT. Translated, it gives CSAGPPLRPGSPLHF.